This is a list of T cell receptor beta chains from one sample in a study of blood T cell repertoires in COVID-19. TCRdb's table, derived via immunoSEQ multiplex PCR, lists solely in-frame clones and lacks some. This sample carries roughly 440,000 clones, about nine tenths of them seen once, and the ten largest clones take 10% to 15%. What was sequenced was peripheral blood. The receptors shown here come from a woman aged 45-59 years with COVID-19, enrolled during active disease. CDR3s include the opening cysteine and the closing phenylalanine or tryptophan.

j_gene,v_gene,CDR3aa
TRBJ1-4,TRBV11-2,CASSLGPRGTNEKLFF
TRBJ1-2,TRBV5-4,CASSQGARGYTF
TRBJ2-7,TRBV10-3,CAISERLAGGQEQYF
TRBJ2-7,TRBV19,CASSLGHGGGNEQYF
TRBJ1-2,TRBV19,CASSAQTGGENYGYTF
TRBJ1-5,TRBV6-5,CASSPSGVDQPQHF
TRBJ2-1,TRBV28,CASSLWVLAGGPGEQFF
TRBJ1-1,TRBV6-4,CASSAVGGGNTEAFF
TRBJ1-1,TRBV6-1,CASSEFRRTEAFF
TRBJ2-2,TRBV6-1,CASSEPGQGTSGELFF
TRBJ2-7,TRBV6-5,CASSYSPSGDSYEQYF
TRBJ1-5,TRBV9,CASSLGTGGGQPQHF
TRBJ2-3,TRBV5-1,CASSYVGDRLTDTQYF
TRBJ2-5,TRBV30,CAWSADSLETQYF
TRBJ1-5,TRBV30,CAWSVAGTRGPQHF
TRBJ2-3,TRBV11-2,CASSPAGTSYTDTQYF
TRBJ2-3,TRBV28,CASRPPGLAGFGDTQYF